This T cell receptor (beta chain) was sequenced in a study of blood T cell repertoires in COVID-19. The CDR3 is 13 residues long. V was clipped by 11 bases and J by 5 bases; unmatched bases: 3. Germline V CDR1 and CDR2: SNHLY, FYNNEI. The repertoire was sequenced with immunoSEQ multiplex PCR; TCRdb's copy has only in-frame clones and lacks some. The sample holds about 350,000 clones, around nine tenths seen once. The sample comprised PBMCs or T cells enriched from blood (not recorded which). The receptor was isolated from a woman in her thirties who had been exposed to COVID-19. The chain employs TRBV2 and TRBJ2-1; 13 positions match TRBD2. The CDR3 region has the DNA TGTGCCGGGGGACTAGCGGGAAACAATGAGCAGTTCTTC. This encodes CAGGLAGNNEQFF.